One sample yielded the 10 T cell receptor beta chains listed below, sequenced in a study of memory CD4+ T cells and cytomegalovirus serostatus. The sort gate was single viable CD3+CD4+CD8-CD45RO+ cells for memory CD4+ T cells. The data were produced by immunoSEQ multiplex PCR, yet TCRdb's version contains in-frame clones alone and is incomplete. The sample holds 50,000 or so clones, about 80% seen once. Source material: memory CD4+ T cells from blood. Source of these receptors: an adult in good health and CMV-seropositive.

The chain couples TRBV25-1 to TRBJ2-5; 8 nucleotides align to TRBD2. The CDR3 spans 16 residues. V lost 6 bases and J lost 1; bases outside the gene matches: 10. Germline CDR1 MGHDK, CDR2 SYGVNS. This chain's CDR3 is CASSLTSGMRQETQYF. CDR3 in DNA: TGTGCCAGCAGCCTAACTAGCGGAATGCGCCAAGAGACCCAGTACTTC.

The chain uses TRBV19 and TRBJ2-7; possible D gene TRBD1, 5 bases. V lost 7 bases, J lost 1 base, and 17 bases lay in between. CDR3 length equals 15 residues. The V gene's germline CDR1 is LNHDA and CDR2 SQIVND (reference sequence). The CDR3 protein is CASKLKAGPSYEQYF. The CDR3, as DNA: TGTGCCAGTAAACTAAAAGCAGGGCCTTCCTACGAGCAGTACTTC.

This clone has more than one count but fewer than ten. J is TRBJ2-7 and V is TRBV5-6, with 13 bases identical to TRBD2. Germline loops: CDR1 SGHDT, CDR2 YYEEEE. The J segment lost 1 base and the V segment lost 4 bases, leaving 2 bases of the junction unmatched. The CDR3 has 15 residues. CDR3 coding DNA: TGTGCCAGCAGCCCGACTAGCGGGGGGTCCTACGAGCAGTACTTC. Protein sequence: CASSPTSGGSYEQYF.

CDR3 sequence reads: CASALGTGGVLNTQYF. CDR3 in DNA: TGTGCCAGCGCCCTGGGGACGGGGGGCGTCTTAAATACGCAGTATTTT. The V call is TRBV2, the J call TRBJ2-3; possible D gene TRBD2, 7 bases. Between the trimmed V and J ends, which lost 8 bases and 7 bases, there was a span of 25 bases. Germline values: CDR1 SNHLY, CDR2 FYNNEI. This CDR3 region has 16 residues.

The chain links TRBV7-3 to TRBJ2-6, with D perhaps matching TRBD2 (6 bases). Germline-derived CDR1 and CDR2 are SGHTA and FQGTGA. V was trimmed by 2 bases and J by 0 bases, leaving 8 bases between them. This CDR3 region has 16 residues. The CDR3 protein is CASSLGGASGANVLTF. Written as DNA, the CDR3 is TGTGCCAGCAGCTTAGGAGGGGCCTCTGGGGCCAACGTCCTGACTTTC.

J is TRBJ1-5 and V is TRBV28; D remains unclear. Deletions cut 5 bases from V and 1 base from J, with 12 bases between. CDR1 MDHEN and CDR2 SYDVKM come from the germline V gene. CDR3 length equals 15 residues. The CDR3 DNA is TGTGCCAGCAGTCCCATACGAAGGAGCAATCAGCCCCAGCATTTT. It translates to CASSPIRRSNQPQHF.

This rearrangement joins TRBV27 to TRBJ2-7; 8 bases are a match to TRBD1. There are 13 residues in the CDR3. The V gene end was trimmed by 7 bases and the J gene end by 6 bases; junction bases not matched to a gene: 8. CDR1 is MNHEY and CDR2 is SMNVEV in the germline V gene (reference sequence). The CDR3 spells CASTLRGLGEQYF. The CDR3 DNA follows: TGTGCCAGCACCCTCAGGGGGCTTGGCGAGCAGTACTTC.

The rearrangement uses TRBV4-2 and TRBJ2-1; D unclear. This CDR3 is built from 14 residues. Deletions cut 0 bases from V and 2 bases from J, with 5 bases between. Germline lookup yields CDR1 LGHNA and CDR2 YNFKEQ. Here the CDR3 reads CASSQDRPYNEQFF. DNA for the CDR3: TGTGCCAGCAGCCAAGATCGGCCCTACAATGAGCAGTTCTTC.

V is TRBV6-1 and J is TRBJ1-1, with D maybe TRBD1 (5 bases). This CDR3 has 14 residues. Germline loops: CDR1 MNHNS, CDR2 SASEGT. Trimming stripped 5 bases from V and 5 bases from J, with 15 bases between. Here the CDR3 reads CASSSWTLGTEAFF. In DNA, the CDR3 is TGTGCCAGCAGTTCCTGGACATTGGGGACTGAAGCTTTCTTT.

This clone appeared a few times. The chain couples TRBV2 to TRBJ1-6, with 10 bases identical to TRBD1. The CDR3 sequence is 14 residues long. V gave up 7 bases and J gave up 9 bases; unmatched junction bases: 6. Germline V gene sequence: CDR1 SNHLY, CDR2 FYNNEI. The CDR3 DNA is TGTGCCAGCAAAGACAGGGGGCGCGTTTCACCCCTCCACTTT. Its protein is CASKDRGRVSPLHF.